This TCR beta chain is drawn from a study of cytomegalovirus exposure and HLA in healthy donors. Study results and limitations: Accurate predictions that matched the HLA-A and HLA-B alleles of most subjects were reportedly made from TCR beta sequences. CMV serostatus was the only immune exposure information that was available. Per a prior analysis, the majority of TCR beta V segments were productive roughly 87% or roughly 30% of the time. The authors later found HLA-associated TCR beta chains more clonally expanded than equally common others.

J gave up 0 bases and V 2 bases, and 5 bases lay outside the gene matches. CDR1 and CDR2 from the germline V gene are MNHEY and SVGAGI. There are 16 residues in the CDR3. Worth noting for this clone: Antigen unknown.

PCR used 60 Vbeta primers and 13 Jbeta primers. TCRdb's copy holds only in-frame clones and misses some; the assay was immunoSEQ multiplex PCR. The sample lists 140,000 or so clones; approximately 80% were seen once. The sequenced sample consisted of PBMCs. This clonotype originated in a middle-aged woman in good health and CMV-seronegative. V and J are TRBV6-5 and TRBJ2-7, with TRBD1 matching over 9 bases. The CDR3 is CASSYAGQGFSYEQYF. DNA of the CDR3: TGTGCCAGCAGTTACGCAGGACAGGGGTTCTCCTACGAGCAGTACTTC.